This entry is about one TCR beta chain. What this receptor recognizes is not known. No much larger clonotype is one base removed from it; base qualities were not supplied. The immunoSEQ Assay, which relies on bias-controlled multiplex PCR amplification of genomic DNA, was used to profile TCRbeta CDR3 regions. The published analysis was carried out like this. The absolute abundance of each unique TCRbeta CDR3 region was quantified after sequences were collapsed and filtered. Two models were used to test differential abundance: a binomial model (Fisher-equivalent) and a beta-binomial model that adds time-dependent variance fitted from healthy donors. Clones with fewer than 5 combined templates were removed, and differential abundance was called for clones with a Benjamini-Hochberg FDR below 0.01. In the beta-binomial model, variance was expressed as a function of the total template count across the two samples, in the form v = (b*log(k)+a)^2. The immuneACCESS repertoire file appears here via TCRdb, limited to in-frame rearrangements. These files lack a portion of the clones; in checked studies, under half of the deficit traces to unresolved V genes, and the cause of the others is not known. Clone size and V and J calls were adopted from that table, with D and trimming inferred from the DNA. The sample table holds about 78,000 clones, of which 84% were seen once. The ten most abundant clones make up around a sixth of the sample.

These data belong to a study of identifying expanded T cells in peripheral blood (dated by TCRdb to about 2019). As for the study more broadly: Four technical replicates, made by sequencing separate aliquots from the same pool of genomic DNA, were compared pairwise.

No immune events, such as infections, were documented for the healthy donors during the collection period. Blood repertoires from healthy donors were used as a training cohort for calibrating time-dependent variance in a beta-binomial model of differential abundance of T-cell clones. There were about 10 healthy donors in the training cohort, of whom 3 were female and 7 were male. The donors were between roughly 29 and 65 years old, with an average age of approximately 47 years. Whole blood was collected from each healthy donor at three time points spaced two weeks apart and obtained from a commercial supplier. For immunosequencing, genomic DNA was extracted from unsorted whole blood. CDR1 and CDR2, per the germline V gene, are MDHEN and SYDVKM. Trimming accounts for 5 bases at V and 3 bases at J, while the number of junction bases matched to no gene is 7. The CDR3 goes from the cysteine to the phenylalanine over 16 residues. Of all the DNA, just the CDR3 is kept, 48 bases in frame from base 1.

Study-wide conclusions, independent of this receptor: Variance in clone template counts between approximately two-week samples significantly increased with total template count across all healthy donors. Both the number of clones called differentially abundant and the false-positive rate were significantly reduced by the beta-binomial model across all healthy-donor time intervals. The authors expected that biological variance in healthy repertoires might rise further over much longer intervals, such as months to years. The binomial model flagged around 1.2 differentially abundant clones between technical replicates but 15 to 17 over around 2 weeks and over 18 over around four weeks.

Sequenced: blood. The chain is encoded by TRBV28 joined to TRBJ2-7, with 13 bases matching TRBD2. This TCR derives from a person aged 18-70 years in good health. DNA sequence: TGTGCCAGCAGTCCTGCACTAGCGGGAGGGGTCTACGAGCAGTACTTC. Translated, this is CASSPALAGGVYEQYF. The reference TRBV28 and TRBJ2-7 proteins fill in what lies around the CDR3, so the full variable domain reads DVKVTQSSRYLVKRTGEKVFLECVQDMDHENMFWYRQDPGLGLRLIYFSYDVKMKEKGDIPEGYSVSREKKERFSLILESASTNQTSMYLCASSPALAGGVYEQYFGPGTRLTVT.